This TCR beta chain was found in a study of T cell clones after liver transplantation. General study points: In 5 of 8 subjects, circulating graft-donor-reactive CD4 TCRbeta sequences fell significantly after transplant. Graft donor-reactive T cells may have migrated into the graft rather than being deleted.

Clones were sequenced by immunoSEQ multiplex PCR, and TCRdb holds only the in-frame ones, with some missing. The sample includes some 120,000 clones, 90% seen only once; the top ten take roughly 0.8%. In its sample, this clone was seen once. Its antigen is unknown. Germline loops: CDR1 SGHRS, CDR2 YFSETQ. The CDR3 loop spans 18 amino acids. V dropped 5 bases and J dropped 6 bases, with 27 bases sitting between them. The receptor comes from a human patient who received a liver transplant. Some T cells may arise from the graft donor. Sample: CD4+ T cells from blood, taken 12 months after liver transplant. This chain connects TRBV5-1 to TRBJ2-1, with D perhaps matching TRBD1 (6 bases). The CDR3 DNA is TGCGCCAGCAGTTCCATGCCAATCAGGGGAACCTGGGGCAATGAGCAGTTCTTC. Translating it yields CASSSMPIRGTWGNEQFF.